The rows below give T cell receptor beta chains drawn from one sample of a study of blood T cells in healthy people across ages. TCRdb re-analysed the 5' RACE reads in MiXCR, keeping a single row per CDR3 protein. The table lists hundreds of thousands of distinct CDR3 sequences, approximately 30% of them singletons, with 15% to 18% in the top ten. The sample consisted of blood. These receptors came from a woman aged 80 or over in good health. Both conserved end residues are part of each CDR3. The order of the fields is D gene, V gene, J gene, clone size, CDR3 DNA, CDR3 protein. D genes are given only for firm matches. Not every row has a clone size; where given, it reads once, few, many or a size class.

d_gene: .; v_gene: TRBV6-2/TRBV6-3; j_gene: TRBJ2-6; abundance: many; CDR3nt: TGTGCCAGCAACCAAGACAGTAGCTCTGGGGCCAACGTCCTGACTTTC; CDR3aa: CASNQDSSSGANVLTF
d_gene: TRBD2; v_gene: TRBV6-1; j_gene: TRBJ2-3; abundance: many; CDR3nt: TGTGCCAGCATTATGACTAGCGGGGGGACAGATACGCAGTATTTT; CDR3aa: CASIMTSGGTDTQYF
d_gene: TRBD1; v_gene: TRBV25-1; j_gene: TRBJ1-5; abundance: many; CDR3nt: TGTGCCAGCAGTGGGACAGGGGAGAATCAGCCCCAGCATTTT; CDR3aa: CASSGTGENQPQHF
d_gene: .; v_gene: TRBV7-7; j_gene: TRBJ2-5; abundance: many; CDR3nt: TGTGCCAGCAGCCCCGACTCGATCCACCGGGAGACCCAGTACTTC; CDR3aa: CASSPDSIHRETQYF
d_gene: TRBD1; v_gene: TRBV9; j_gene: TRBJ1-5; abundance: .; CDR3nt: TGTGCCAGCAGCGTGGAAGACAGGGCAGGGCAGCCCCAGCATTTT; CDR3aa: CASSVEDRAGQPQHF
d_gene: TRBD1; v_gene: TRBV6-6; j_gene: TRBJ1-5; abundance: many; CDR3nt: TGTGCCAGCAGTTACTATTCTGGACAGGGCCGTGGGAGTCAGCCCCAGCATTTT; CDR3aa: CASSYYSGQGRGSQPQHF
d_gene: .; v_gene: TRBV20-1; j_gene: TRBJ2-5; abundance: many; CDR3nt: TGCAGTGCCAGTGATTCGGGGTTCCAAGAGACCCAGTACTTC; CDR3aa: CSASDSGFQETQYF
d_gene: .; v_gene: TRBV7-9; j_gene: TRBJ2-5; abundance: many; CDR3nt: TGTGCCAGCAGCTTAGGGTTTGGAGATCAAGAGACCCAGTACTTC; CDR3aa: CASSLGFGDQETQYF
d_gene: .; v_gene: TRBV2; j_gene: TRBJ1-2; abundance: many; CDR3nt: TGTGCCAGCAGTGCCGCAGGGGATGGCTACACCTTC; CDR3aa: CASSAAGDGYTF
d_gene: .; v_gene: TRBV29-1; j_gene: TRBJ1-2; abundance: many; CDR3nt: TGCAGCGTTGAAGGGGGGTCAGGCTACACCTTC; CDR3aa: CSVEGGSGYTF
d_gene: TRBD1; v_gene: TRBV27; j_gene: TRBJ1-1; abundance: few; CDR3nt: TGTGCCAGCAGTCTCCGGACAGGGGGGGCAGCCACTGAAGCTTTCTTT; CDR3aa: CASSLRTGGAATEAFF
d_gene: TRBD1; v_gene: TRBV28; j_gene: TRBJ2-2; abundance: .; CDR3nt: TGTGCCAGCAGTTCACCGGGACAGGACCTAACCGGGGAGCTGTTTTTT; CDR3aa: CASSSPGQDLTGELFF
d_gene: .; v_gene: TRBV5-1; j_gene: TRBJ2-7; abundance: .; CDR3nt: TGCGCCAGCAGCAGGGGGTCCACCTACGAGCAGTACTTC; CDR3aa: CASSRGSTYEQYF
d_gene: TRBD2; v_gene: TRBV20-1; j_gene: TRBJ2-5; abundance: many; CDR3nt: TGCAGTGCTTTCTGGGAGGGAACCCAGCAGTACTTC; CDR3aa: CSAFWEGTQQYF
d_gene: .; v_gene: TRBV6-5; j_gene: TRBJ1-1; abundance: .; CDR3nt: TGTGCCAGCAGTTCGACAGGTTATCTCGCTGAAGCTTTCTTT; CDR3aa: CASSSTGYLAEAFF
d_gene: .; v_gene: TRBV7-8; j_gene: TRBJ1-2; abundance: many; CDR3nt: TGTGCCAGCAGCTTAGGTCTTGCAAGGGACTATGGCTACACCTTC; CDR3aa: CASSLGLARDYGYTF
d_gene: TRBD2; v_gene: TRBV20-1; j_gene: TRBJ2-7; abundance: many; CDR3nt: TGCAGTGCTAGAGATCAGTGGAGCCTAGCGGGGGCCAGCTCCTACGAGCAGTACTTC; CDR3aa: CSARDQWSLAGASSYEQYF
d_gene: TRBD2; v_gene: TRBV20-1; j_gene: TRBJ2-5; abundance: many; CDR3nt: TGCAGTGGGACTAGCGGGGGACAAGAGACCCAGTACTTC; CDR3aa: CSGTSGGQETQYF
d_gene: TRBD1; v_gene: TRBV6-5; j_gene: TRBJ1-2; abundance: many; CDR3nt: TGTGCCAGCAGCTCCGGGACAGGGGGAGGCTACACCTTC; CDR3aa: CASSSGTGGGYTF
d_gene: TRBD1; v_gene: TRBV29-1; j_gene: TRBJ1-4; abundance: many; CDR3nt: TGCAGCGTTGCGGGGACAGAAGCAACTAATGAAAAACTGTTTTTT; CDR3aa: CSVAGTEATNEKLFF
d_gene: TRBD2; v_gene: TRBV7-2; j_gene: TRBJ2-7; abundance: .; CDR3nt: TGTGCCAGCACGCGCAGGACTAGCGGGGGGGCGAACTCCTACGAGCAGTACTTC; CDR3aa: CASTRRTSGGANSYEQYF
d_gene: TRBD2; v_gene: TRBV20-1; j_gene: TRBJ2-3; abundance: once; CDR3nt: TGCAGTGCTAGCCGACTAGCGGCTTCTATCACAGATACGCAGTATTTT; CDR3aa: CSASRLAASITDTQYF
d_gene: .; v_gene: TRBV7-6; j_gene: TRBJ1-2; abundance: .; CDR3nt: TGTGCCAGCAGCTCCCCTTCTGAACCCGGGACGGATAATGGCTACACCTTC; CDR3aa: CASSSPSEPGTDNGYTF
d_gene: TRBD1; v_gene: TRBV9; j_gene: TRBJ1-2; abundance: many; CDR3nt: TGTGCCAGCAGCCTGGACAGGGGGACGAATGGCTACACCTTC; CDR3aa: CASSLDRGTNGYTF
d_gene: .; v_gene: TRBV27; j_gene: TRBJ2-3; abundance: many; CDR3nt: TGTGCCAGCAGTTTAAGGGAAGGGGATACGCAGTATTTT; CDR3aa: CASSLREGDTQYF
d_gene: .; v_gene: TRBV7-2; j_gene: TRBJ2-1; abundance: .; CDR3nt: TGTGCCAGCAGCGGATCCGGGACAACCTACAATGAGCAGTTCTTC; CDR3aa: CASSGSGTTYNEQFF
d_gene: TRBD1; v_gene: TRBV12-3/TRBV12-4; j_gene: TRBJ1-5; abundance: many; CDR3nt: TGTGCCAGCAGCGACAGGGAGAATCAGCCCCAGCATTTT; CDR3aa: CASSDRENQPQHF
d_gene: TRBD2; v_gene: TRBV11-1; j_gene: TRBJ2-1; abundance: many; CDR3nt: TGTGCCAGCAGGATGATAGCGGGGGGGGGACGGCACAATGAGCAGTTCTTC; CDR3aa: CASRMIAGGGRHNEQFF
d_gene: .; v_gene: TRBV5-1; j_gene: TRBJ2-5; abundance: .; CDR3nt: TGCGCCAACAGCGATCGGGGGACTCCCTCCGGCAATGAGCAGTACTTC; CDR3aa: CANSDRGTPSGNEQYF
d_gene: .; v_gene: TRBV6-6; j_gene: TRBJ2-6; abundance: many; CDR3nt: TGTGCCAGCTTTGGGATCCCGGGGAGCTCTGGGGCCAACGTCCTGACTTTC; CDR3aa: CASFGIPGSSGANVLTF
d_gene: .; v_gene: TRBV10-3; j_gene: TRBJ2-7; abundance: many; CDR3nt: TGTGCCATCAGTCCGACCGGGGGAGGATCCTACGAGCAGTACTTC; CDR3aa: CAISPTGGGSYEQYF
d_gene: TRBD2; v_gene: TRBV5-1; j_gene: TRBJ2-3; abundance: many; CDR3nt: TGCGCCAGCAGCCTGGGGGGGGGGTTGAACACAGATACGCAGTATTTT; CDR3aa: CASSLGGGLNTDTQYF
d_gene: .; v_gene: TRBV6-6; j_gene: TRBJ1-2; abundance: few; CDR3nt: TGTGCCAGCATCCCCCCCCGGGGGGGCGGCTACACCTTC; CDR3aa: CASIPPRGGGYTF
d_gene: .; v_gene: TRBV12-3/TRBV12-4; j_gene: TRBJ1-1; abundance: .; CDR3nt: TGTGCCAGCAGTGCTGAGAGGGTGGGGAACACTGAAGCTTTCTTT; CDR3aa: CASSAERVGNTEAFF
d_gene: .; v_gene: TRBV6-5; j_gene: TRBJ2-3; abundance: .; CDR3nt: TGTGCCAGCAGAGGCTACACTCTTGTCTATACGCAGTATTTT; CDR3aa: CASRGYTLVYTQYF
d_gene: .; v_gene: TRBV6-6; j_gene: TRBJ1-4; abundance: few; CDR3nt: TGTGCCAGCAGTTACTTCTCGCAGGGAATTGAAAAACTGTTTTTT; CDR3aa: CASSYFSQGIEKLFF
d_gene: .; v_gene: TRBV5-4; j_gene: TRBJ2-3; abundance: .; CDR3nt: TGTGCCAGCAGCCCTGGACTACACACAGATACGCGGTATTTT; CDR3aa: CASSPGLHTDTRYF
d_gene: TRBD1; v_gene: TRBV29-1; j_gene: TRBJ2-7; abundance: .; CDR3nt: TGCAGCGCACGCGGACAGGGGAGAGTCGCCTACGAGCAGTACTTC; CDR3aa: CSARGQGRVAYEQYF
d_gene: TRBD2; v_gene: TRBV12-3/TRBV12-4; j_gene: TRBJ2-1; abundance: .; CDR3nt: TGTGCCAGTAGAGTTGGCCGGGAGGGCTACAATGAGCAGTTCTTC; CDR3aa: CASRVGREGYNEQFF
d_gene: .; v_gene: TRBV6-1; j_gene: TRBJ2-3; abundance: many; CDR3nt: TGTGCCAGCAGTGACAGGAGACTAGGACTGACAGATACGCAGTATTTT; CDR3aa: CASSDRRLGLTDTQYF
d_gene: TRBD2; v_gene: TRBV5-1; j_gene: TRBJ2-1; abundance: many; CDR3nt: TGCGCCAGCAGCTTGGCGGGTAGCGGGGGTCATGAGCAGTTCTTC; CDR3aa: CASSLAGSGGHEQFF
d_gene: .; v_gene: TRBV5-1; j_gene: TRBJ1-5; abundance: .; CDR3nt: TGCGCCAGCAGCTTGGAGGGGGACACAAATCGGCCCCAGCATTTT; CDR3aa: CASSLEGDTNRPQHF
d_gene: TRBD1; v_gene: TRBV19; j_gene: TRBJ2-5; abundance: few; CDR3nt: TGTGCCAGTAGTGCGCAGGGGGATGACGGGACCCAGTACTTC; CDR3aa: CASSAQGDDGTQYF
d_gene: TRBD2; v_gene: TRBV30; j_gene: TRBJ2-1; abundance: .; CDR3nt: TGTGCCTGGAGTGTAGGCGGGGGGCGGGGAAATGAGCAGTTCTTC; CDR3aa: CAWSVGGGRGNEQFF
d_gene: TRBD1; v_gene: TRBV28; j_gene: TRBJ1-2; abundance: many; CDR3nt: TGTGCCAGCAGCGTCCCGGGGACAGTCCATGGCTACACCTTC; CDR3aa: CASSVPGTVHGYTF
d_gene: TRBD2; v_gene: TRBV30; j_gene: TRBJ2-5; abundance: .; CDR3nt: TGTGCCTGGAGCGCTAGCGGGGGGTGGTACCAAGAGACCCAGTACTTC; CDR3aa: CAWSASGGWYQETQYF